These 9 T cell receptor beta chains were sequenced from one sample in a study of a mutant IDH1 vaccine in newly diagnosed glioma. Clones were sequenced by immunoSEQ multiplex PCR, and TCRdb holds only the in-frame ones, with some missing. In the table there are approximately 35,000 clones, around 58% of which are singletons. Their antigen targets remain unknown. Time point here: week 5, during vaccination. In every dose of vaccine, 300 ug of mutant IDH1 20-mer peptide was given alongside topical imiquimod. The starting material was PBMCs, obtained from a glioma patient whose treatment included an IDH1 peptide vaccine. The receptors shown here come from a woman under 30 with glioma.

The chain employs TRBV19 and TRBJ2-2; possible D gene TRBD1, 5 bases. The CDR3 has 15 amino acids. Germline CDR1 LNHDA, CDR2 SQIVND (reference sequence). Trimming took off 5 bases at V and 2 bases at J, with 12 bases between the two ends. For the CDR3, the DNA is TGTGCCAGTAGTGGGCGACAGACCAACACCGGGGAGCTGTTTTTT. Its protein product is CASSGRQTNTGELFF.

The CDR3 loop is CSVRDRGFNEQFF. DNA of the CDR3: TGCAGCGTCCGGGACAGGGGGTTCAATGAGCAGTTCTTC. This sequence joins TRBV29-1 and TRBJ2-1, with 11 bases lining up with TRBD1. Germline V gene data show CDR1 as SQVTM and CDR2 as ANQGSEA. The CDR3 consists of 13 residues. Unmatched junction bases numbered 4, after V lost 6 bases and J lost 6 bases.

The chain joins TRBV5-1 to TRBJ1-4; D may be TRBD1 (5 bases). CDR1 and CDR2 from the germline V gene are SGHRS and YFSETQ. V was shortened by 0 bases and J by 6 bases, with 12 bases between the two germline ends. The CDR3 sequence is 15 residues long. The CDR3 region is CASSLASGMDEKLFF. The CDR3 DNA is TGCGCCAGCAGCTTGGCCTCAGGGATGGATGAAAAACTGTTTTTT.

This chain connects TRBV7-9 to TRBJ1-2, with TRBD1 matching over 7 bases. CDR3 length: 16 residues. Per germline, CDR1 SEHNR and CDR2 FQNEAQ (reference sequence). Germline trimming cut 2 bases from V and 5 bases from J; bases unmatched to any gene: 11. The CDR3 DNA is TGTGCCAGCAGCTTAAACCGGGACAGATGGGGTTATGGCTACACCTTC. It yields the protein CASSLNRDRWGYGYTF.

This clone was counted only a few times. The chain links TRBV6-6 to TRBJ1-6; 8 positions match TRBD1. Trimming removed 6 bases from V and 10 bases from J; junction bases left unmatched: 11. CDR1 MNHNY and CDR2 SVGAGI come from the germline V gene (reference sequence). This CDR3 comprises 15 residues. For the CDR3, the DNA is TGTGCCAGCAGCCTGAATCAGGGGGCGACCTCACCCCTCCACTTT. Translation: CASSLNQGATSPLHF.

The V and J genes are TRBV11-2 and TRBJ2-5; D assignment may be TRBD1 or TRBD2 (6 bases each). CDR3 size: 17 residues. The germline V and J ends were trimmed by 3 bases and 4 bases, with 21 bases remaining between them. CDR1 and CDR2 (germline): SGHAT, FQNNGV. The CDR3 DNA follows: TGTGCCAGCAGCTTCAGGGGTATCTGGGACTTCAGAGAGACCCAGTACTTC. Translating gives CASSFRGIWDFRETQYF.

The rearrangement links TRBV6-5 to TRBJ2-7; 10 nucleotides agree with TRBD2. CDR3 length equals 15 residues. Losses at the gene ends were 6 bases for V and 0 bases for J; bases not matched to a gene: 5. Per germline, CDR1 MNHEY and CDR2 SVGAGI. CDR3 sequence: CASSPTSGTSYEQYF. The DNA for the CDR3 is TGTGCCAGCAGCCCCACTAGCGGGACCTCCTACGAGCAGTACTTC.

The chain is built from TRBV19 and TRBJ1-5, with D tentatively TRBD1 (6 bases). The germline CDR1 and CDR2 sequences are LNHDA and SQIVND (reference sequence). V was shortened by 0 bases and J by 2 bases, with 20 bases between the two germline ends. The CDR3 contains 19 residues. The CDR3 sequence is CASSIDLWTEQGRNQPQHF. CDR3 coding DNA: TGTGCCAGTAGTATAGATCTTTGGACTGAACAGGGCCGCAATCAGCCCCAGCATTTT.

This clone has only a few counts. The CDR3 region is CASSENGYYEQYF. In DNA form, the CDR3 reads TGTGCCAGCAGTGAAAACGGCTACTACGAGCAGTACTTC. The chain employs TRBV2 and TRBJ2-7; D ambiguous. Trimming cost V 2 bases and J 3 bases, with 8 bases left between them. Germline V gene sequence: CDR1 SNHLY, CDR2 FYNNEI. The CDR3 sequence is 13 residues long.